Below are 5 T cell receptor beta chains sequenced from a single sample in a study of shared clonotypes between healthy human individuals. The table came from immunoSEQ multiplex PCR; TCRdb's copy has only in-frame clones and leaves some out. The profile shows some 2,500,000 clones, approximately 93% of them singletons. The source material was naive CD4+ T cells from PBMCs. The subset is: CD45RA+ positively selected. Receptor source: a man between 18 and 35 years old in good health. Some clones in this sample may be carry-over from other donors' samples.

The chain is built from TRBV5-1 and TRBJ2-5; 9 bases fit TRBD2. The V segment lost 0 bases and the J segment 5 bases; nucleotides outside the gene matches: 5. CDR1 and CDR2 from the germline V gene are SGHRS and YFSETQ. The CDR3 runs 15 residues. In DNA form, the CDR3 reads TGCGCCAGCAGCTTGGGAGCGGGAGGTTTGGAGACCCAGTACTTC. It specifies CASSLGAGGLETQYF.

The chain joins TRBV28 to TRBJ1-5, with 8 nucleotides matching TRBD1. Trimming at V came to 7 bases and at J to 4 bases, leaving 9 bases not matched to a gene. Germline V gene data show CDR1 as MDHEN and CDR2 as SYDVKM. This CDR3 is built from 15 residues. The CDR3 here is CASTPGQVGNQPQHF. The CDR3 DNA reads as TGTGCCAGCACACCGGGACAGGTGGGAAATCAGCCCCAGCATTTT.

The chain couples TRBV7-9 to TRBJ1-2; D unclear. Trimming shortened V by 5 bases and J by 4 bases, and 14 bases separated the two germline ends. CDR1 is SEHNR, CDR2 FQNEAQ, per germline (reference sequence). The CDR3 length is 14 residues. The CDR3 spells CASSETGSGYGYTF. Here the CDR3 DNA reads TGTGCCAGCAGCGAAACCGGGTCGGGCTATGGCTACACCTTC.

The rearrangement uses TRBV28 and TRBJ1-5; no definite D call. CDR3 length equals 14 residues. Germline CDR1 and CDR2: MDHEN and SYDVKM. The V end lost 4 bases, the J end lost 4 bases, and 11 bases lay between the germline ends. The CDR3 DNA reads as TGTGCCAGCAGTTCAGGACGAATTAATCAGCCCCAGCATTTT. Residues: CASSSGRINQPQHF.

The CDR3 spells CATTSGPNTEAFF. DNA for the CDR3: TGTGCCACCACCTCGGGACCGAACACTGAAGCTTTCTTT. V and J are TRBV6-5 and TRBJ1-1; weak D call: TRBD1 (5 bases). V lost 10 bases and J lost 1, with 13 bases in between. Per germline, CDR1 MNHEY and CDR2 SVGAGI. The length of the CDR3 is 13 residues.